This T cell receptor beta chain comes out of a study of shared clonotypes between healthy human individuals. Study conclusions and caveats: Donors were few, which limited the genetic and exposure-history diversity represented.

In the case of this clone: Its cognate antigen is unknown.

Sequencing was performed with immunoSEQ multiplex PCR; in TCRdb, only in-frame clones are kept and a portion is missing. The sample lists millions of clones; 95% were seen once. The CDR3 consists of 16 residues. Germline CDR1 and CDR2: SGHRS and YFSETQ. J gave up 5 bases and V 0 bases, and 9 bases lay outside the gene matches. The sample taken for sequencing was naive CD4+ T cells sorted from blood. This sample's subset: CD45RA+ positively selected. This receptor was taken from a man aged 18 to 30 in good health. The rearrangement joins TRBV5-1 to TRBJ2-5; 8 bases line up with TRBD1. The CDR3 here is CASSLAPTGAGETQYF. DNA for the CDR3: TGCGCCAGCAGCTTGGCCCCGACAGGGGCTGGGGAGACCCAGTACTTC.